The 7 T cell receptor beta chains below come from one sample, sequenced in a study of blood T cell repertoires in COVID-19. Method: immunoSEQ multiplex PCR; TCRdb's copy keeps in-frame clones and lacks some. The top ten clones hold under 10% of a sample with about 150,000 clones, around 83% of them seen once. Specimen: peripheral blood. Receptors were obtained from a man aged 30 to 45 with COVID-19, enrolled during active disease.

The chain uses TRBV10-1 and TRBJ2-1, with TRBD1 matching 7 bases. Germline V gives CDR1 WNHNN, CDR2 SYGVQD (reference sequence). V was pared by 3 bases and J by 5 bases, with 7 bases of the junction left unmatched. This CDR3 spans 15 amino acids. The DNA of the CDR3 is TGCGCCAGCAGTGATGTCGGACAGGTGGACAATGAGCAGTTCTTC. Its translation: CASSDVGQVDNEQFF.

The chain carries TRBV4-1 and TRBJ2-1; TRBD2 aligns across 13 bases. Germline values: CDR1 MGHRA, CDR2 YSYEKL. V dropped 3 bases and J dropped 4; count of bases not matched to a gene: 6. This CDR3 is built from 17 residues. CDR3 nucleotide sequence: TGCGCCAGCAGCCAGGGGACTAGCGGGATGTCGTACAATGAGCAGTTCTTC. This gives the protein CASSQGTSGMSYNEQFF.

The chain is built from TRBV24-1 and TRBJ2-2, with D maybe TRBD1 (5 bases). V dropped 3 bases and J dropped 3 bases, with 13 bases sitting between them. CDR1 is KGHDR and CDR2 is SFDVKD in the germline V gene. CDR3 length equals 16 residues. The CDR3 sequence: CATSDPLVGHTGELFF. In DNA form, the CDR3 reads TGTGCCACCAGTGATCCCTTAGTGGGGCACACCGGGGAGCTGTTTTTT.

In this sample, this clone turned up a few times. The chain has TRBV5-4 and TRBJ2-3; D might be TRBD2 (6 bases). There are 16 residues in the CDR3. Germline V gene data show CDR1 as SGHNT and CDR2 as YYREEE (reference sequence). Trimming took 4 bases from V and 4 from J, leaving 19 bases between them. CDR3 region: CASSPRLGVNADTQYF. CDR3 DNA: TGTGCCAGCAGCCCTAGACTAGGGGTGAACGCAGATACGCAGTATTTT.

The chain employs TRBV30 and TRBJ2-5; the D is unclear. In germline, CDR1 is GTSNPN, CDR2 SVGIG (reference sequence). V lost 0 bases and J lost 1, with 6 bases in between. CDR3 length: 13 residues. In DNA, the CDR3 is TGTGCCTGGAGTGTTTCCAGCCAAGAGACCCAGTACTTC. Residues: CAWSVSSQETQYF. Full variable domain (missing parts from reference TRBV30 and TRBJ2-5): SQTIHQWPATLVQPVGSPLSLECTVEGTSNPNLYWYRQAAGRGLQLLFYSVGIGQISSEVPQNLSASRPQDRQFILSSKKLLLSDSGFYLCAWSVSSQETQYFGPGTRLLVL.

This chain uses TRBV5-4 with TRBJ2-1; no clear D. CDR1 and CDR2 (germline): SGHNT, YYREEE (reference sequence). V lost 1 base and J 9 bases, leaving 20 bases between the germline ends. The CDR3 loop spans 16 amino acids. CDR3 bases: TGTGCCAGCAGCTTGCCTAGGTCTATAGTGGCGGTTGAGCAGTTCTTC. It translates to CASSLPRSIVAVEQFF.

The chain recombines TRBV7-9 with TRBJ1-1; TRBD1 matches at 8 bases. Losses at the gene ends were 4 bases for V and 8 bases for J; bases not matched to a gene: 6. The germline V gene encodes CDR1 SEHNR and CDR2 FQNEAQ (reference sequence). The CDR3 extends over 13 amino acids. The CDR3 is CASSWGQAGEAFF. The CDR3 bases are TGTGCCAGCAGCTGGGGACAGGCCGGGGAAGCTTTCTTT.